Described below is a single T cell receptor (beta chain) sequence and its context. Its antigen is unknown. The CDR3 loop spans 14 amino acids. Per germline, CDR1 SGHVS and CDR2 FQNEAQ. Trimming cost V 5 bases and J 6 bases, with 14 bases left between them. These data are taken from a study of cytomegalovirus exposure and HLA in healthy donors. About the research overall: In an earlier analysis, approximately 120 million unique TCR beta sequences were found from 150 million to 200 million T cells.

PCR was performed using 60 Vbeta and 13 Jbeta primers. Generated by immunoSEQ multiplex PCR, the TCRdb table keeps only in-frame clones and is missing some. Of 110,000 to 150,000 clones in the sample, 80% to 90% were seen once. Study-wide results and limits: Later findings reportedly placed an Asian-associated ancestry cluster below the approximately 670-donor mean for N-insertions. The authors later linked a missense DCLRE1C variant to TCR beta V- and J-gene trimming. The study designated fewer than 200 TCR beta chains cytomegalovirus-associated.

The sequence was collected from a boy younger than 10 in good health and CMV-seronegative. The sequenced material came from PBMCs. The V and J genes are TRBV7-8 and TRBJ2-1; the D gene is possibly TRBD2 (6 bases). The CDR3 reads CASSLWDSPNEQFF. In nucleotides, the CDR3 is TGTGCCAGCAGCCTCTGGGACTCTCCCAATGAGCAGTTCTTC.